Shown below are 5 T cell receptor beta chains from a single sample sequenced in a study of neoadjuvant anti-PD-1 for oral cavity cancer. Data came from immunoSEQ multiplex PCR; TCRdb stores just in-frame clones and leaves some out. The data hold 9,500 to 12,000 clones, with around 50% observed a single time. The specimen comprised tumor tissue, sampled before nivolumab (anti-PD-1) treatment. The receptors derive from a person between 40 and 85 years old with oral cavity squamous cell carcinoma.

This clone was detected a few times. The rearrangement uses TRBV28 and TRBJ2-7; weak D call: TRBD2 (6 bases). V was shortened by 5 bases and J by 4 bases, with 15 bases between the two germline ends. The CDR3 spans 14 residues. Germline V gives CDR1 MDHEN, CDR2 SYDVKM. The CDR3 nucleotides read TGTGCCAGCAGTATACCTGGGGGGAGTTACGAGCAGTACTTC. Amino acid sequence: CASSIPGGSYEQYF. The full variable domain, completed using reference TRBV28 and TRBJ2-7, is DVKVTQSSRYLVKRTGEKVFLECVQDMDHENMFWYRQDPGLGLRLIYFSYDVKMKEKGDIPEGYSVSREKKERFSLILESASTNQTSMYLCASSIPGGSYEQYFGPGTRLTVT.

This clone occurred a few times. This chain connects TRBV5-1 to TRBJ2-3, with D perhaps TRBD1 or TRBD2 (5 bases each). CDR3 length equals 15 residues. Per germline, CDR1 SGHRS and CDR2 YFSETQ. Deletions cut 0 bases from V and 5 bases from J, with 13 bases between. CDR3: CASSLGQGDKDTQYF. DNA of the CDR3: TGCGCCAGCAGCTTGGGTCAGGGAGACAAAGATACGCAGTATTTT.

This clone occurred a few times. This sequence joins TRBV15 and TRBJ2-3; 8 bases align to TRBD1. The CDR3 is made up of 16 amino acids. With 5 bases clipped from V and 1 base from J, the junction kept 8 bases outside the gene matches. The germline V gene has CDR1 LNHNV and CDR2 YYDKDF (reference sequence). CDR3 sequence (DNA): TGTGCCACCAGCTCCCCCCCGGGACAGGGCACAGATACGCAGTATTTT. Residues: CATSSPPGQGTDTQYF.

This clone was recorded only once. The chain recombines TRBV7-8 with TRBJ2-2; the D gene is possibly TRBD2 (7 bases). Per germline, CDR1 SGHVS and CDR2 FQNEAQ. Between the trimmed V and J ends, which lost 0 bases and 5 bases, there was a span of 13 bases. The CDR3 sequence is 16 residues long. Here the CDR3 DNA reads TGTGCCAGCAGCTTAGCGGGGGGGCGCGGGACCGGGGAGCTGTTTTTT. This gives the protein CASSLAGGRGTGELFF.

CDR3 nucleotide sequence: TGTGCCAGCAGCCCAGACCCGAGTACTGAAGCTTTCTTT. It codes for CASSPDPSTEAFF. V gene TRBV9 combines with J gene TRBJ1-1; D uncertain. V lost 4 bases, J lost 5 bases, and 12 bases lay in between. Germline V lookup: CDR1 SGDLS, CDR2 YYNGEE. This CDR3 has 13 residues.